This T cell receptor beta chain was identified during a study of monozygotic twins with cystic fibrosis. General observations from the study: Nucleotide-identical clonotype sharing was significantly higher within monozygotic CF twin pairs than between unrelated CF individuals.

The CDR3 covers 14 residues. Between the trimmed V and J ends, which lost 3 bases and 2 bases, there was a span of 11 bases. CDR1 SGHNT and CDR2 YYREEE come from the germline V gene (reference sequence). This clone was counted a single time. What it binds is unknown. Profiled with immunoSEQ multiplex PCR; TCRdb holds only in-frame clones, not every one. The top ten hold around 1.7% of the sample, which has about 36,000 clones, about 87% seen once. The source material was blood. This sequence was found in a girl between 2 and 10 years old with cystic fibrosis. The chain joins TRBV5-4 to TRBJ2-5; D is unclear. The CDR3 coding sequence is TGTGCCAGCAGCTCATATTATCGACAAGAGACCCAGTACTTC. As protein: CASSSYYRQETQYF.